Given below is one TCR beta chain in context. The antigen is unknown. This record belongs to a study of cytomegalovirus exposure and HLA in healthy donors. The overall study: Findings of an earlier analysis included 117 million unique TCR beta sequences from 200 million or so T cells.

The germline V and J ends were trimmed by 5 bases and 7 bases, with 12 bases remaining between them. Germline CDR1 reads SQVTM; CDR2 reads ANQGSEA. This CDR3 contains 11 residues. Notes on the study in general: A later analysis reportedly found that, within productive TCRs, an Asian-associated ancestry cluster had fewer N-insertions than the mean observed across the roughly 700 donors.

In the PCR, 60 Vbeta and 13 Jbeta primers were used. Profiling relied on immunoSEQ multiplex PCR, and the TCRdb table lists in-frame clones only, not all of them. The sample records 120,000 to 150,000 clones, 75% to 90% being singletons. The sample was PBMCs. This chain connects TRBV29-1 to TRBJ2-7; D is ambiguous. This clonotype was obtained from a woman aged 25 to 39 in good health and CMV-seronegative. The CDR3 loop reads CSVTTGCEQYF. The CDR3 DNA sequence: TGCAGCGTTACCACCGGGTGTGAGCAGTACTTC.